This entry lists 27 T cell receptor beta chains sequenced from one sample in a study of shared clonotypes between healthy human individuals (dated by TCRdb to 2019 to 2021). The library was obtained by the immunoSEQ multiplex PCR assay. Sourced from immuneACCESS, this table was stored by TCRdb with only in-frame sequences that have V and J called. A share of the clones is absent; for the studies checked, an unresolved V gene accounts for under half, and the remainder has no known explanation. Here the sample has roughly 2 million clones; around 96% occur a single time. 1% to 1.3% of the sample is taken by the ten largest. For the CD8 naive samples, CD45RO-negative cells were positively selected for CCR7, yielding a CD45RA+CCR7+ population from which TemRA cells were excluded. What was sequenced was naive CD8+ T cells sorted from blood. Sample cell subset or site, as interpreted from the label and publication: CD45RA+CCR7+. The receptors derive from a man between 18 and 35 years old in good health.

V usage is TRBV9 and J usage is TRBJ2-1; D is uncertain. The germline V gene has CDR1 SGDLS and CDR2 YYNGEE. The CDR3 spans 13 residues. Trimming took off 3 bases at V and 6 bases at J, with 10 bases between the two ends. The chain's CDR3 is CASSAGQTNEQFF. CDR3 bases: TGTGCCAGCAGCGCGGGCCAGACCAATGAGCAGTTCTTC.

On this clone: Other DNA sequences within the sample encode an identical CDR3. This chain uses TRBV18 with TRBJ2-7; 10 nucleotides match TRBD1. The CDR3 is 14 residues long. The V and J ends lost 5 bases and 2 bases, in that order; junction bases with no gene match: 3. Germline CDR1 reads KGHSH; CDR2 reads LQKENI. This chain's CDR3 is CASSTGTGAYEQYF. The CDR3 bases are TGTGCCAGCTCAACCGGGACAGGGGCCTACGAGCAGTACTTC.

Regarding this clone: The same CDR3 also results from other DNA sequences found in this sample. The rearrangement joins TRBV19 to TRBJ2-2, with 8 positions matching TRBD2. The CDR3 spans 15 residues. V gave up 1 base and J gave up 4 bases; unmatched junction bases: 2. Germline lookup yields CDR1 LNHDA and CDR2 SQIVND (reference sequence). The CDR3 spells CASSIVAGTTGELFF. The CDR3 region has the DNA TGTGCCAGTAGTATAGTAGCGGGGACCACCGGGGAGCTGTTTTTT.

As to this clone: In the same sample, other DNA sequences code for this CDR3. The chain has TRBV6-1 and TRBJ2-7, with 12 bases fitting TRBD2. Unmatched junction bases numbered 0, after V lost 1 base and J lost 2 bases. The germline V gene has CDR1 MNHNS and CDR2 SASEGT. This CDR3 spans 15 amino acids. CDR3 nucleotide sequence: TGTGCCAGCAGTGAAGGACTAGCGGGAGCCTACGAGCAGTACTTC. Its protein is CASSEGLAGAYEQYF.

The V gene is TRBV28, the J gene TRBJ2-5; the D call may be TRBD1 or TRBD2 (5 bases each). Germline CDR1 MDHEN, CDR2 SYDVKM. V was cut by 5 bases and J by 1 base, with 14 bases left in between. The CDR3 runs 15 residues. The CDR3 here is CASSGSGPSQETQYF. The DNA of the CDR3 is TGTGCCAGCAGTGGTTCGGGGCCCTCCCAAGAGACCCAGTACTTC.

This sequence joins TRBV11-2 and TRBJ2-3; D call uncertain. The CDR3 has 14 residues. Germline CDR1 SGHAT, CDR2 FQNNGV. V was clipped by 5 bases and J by 1 base, with 10 bases between them. The DNA of the CDR3 is TGTGCCAGCAGCGATACCTGGGGCACAGATACGCAGTATTTT. Translation: CASSDTWGTDTQYF.

Concerning this clone itself: In the same sample, other DNA sequences code for this CDR3. This chain connects TRBV5-1 to TRBJ2-7; 7 nucleotides align to TRBD1. The CDR3 is 15 amino acids. J was trimmed by 0 bases and V by 0 bases; bases with no gene match: 3. Looked up from germline, CDR1 is SGHRS and CDR2 is YFSETQ. The DNA for the CDR3 is TGCGCCAGCAGCTTGGGACAGGGCCCCTCCTACGAGCAGTACTTC. This codes for CASSLGQGPSYEQYF.

The chain couples TRBV4-3 to TRBJ2-2; possibly TRBD1 for D (6 bases). Germline V gives CDR1 LGHNA, CDR2 YSLEER. The V gene lost 5 bases and the J gene lost 7 bases, with 20 bases spanning the gap. The CDR3 contains 16 residues. CDR3 sequence (DNA): TGCGCCAGCAGCGCGCTATTACAGGGTTCTAACGGGGAGCTGTTTTTT. It yields the protein CASSALLQGSNGELFF.

The V call is TRBV6-1, the J call TRBJ2-1, with TRBD2 matching 9 bases. CDR3 size: 15 residues. V was clipped by 2 bases and J by 8 bases; unmatched bases: 7. Germline V gene data show CDR1 as MNHNS and CDR2 as SASEGT. In nucleotides, the CDR3 is TGTGCCAGCAGTGAATGGGGCGGGGGGGCCGATGAGCAGTTCTTC. Translating gives CASSEWGGGADEQFF.

This chain joins TRBV6-5 and TRBJ2-7; D possibly corresponds to TRBD2 (7 bases). There are 13 residues in the CDR3. The germline V gene encodes CDR1 MNHEY and CDR2 SVGAGI. The CDR3 spells CASGGGQYIEQYF. The CDR3 DNA reads TGTGCGAGCGGCGGGGGCCAGTACATCGAGCAGTACTTC.

The rearrangement joins TRBV5-5 to TRBJ2-7; the match to TRBD1 covers 8 bases. The J segment lost 3 bases and the V segment lost 3 bases, leaving 5 bases of the junction unmatched. Germline CDR1 and CDR2: SGHKS and YYEKEE (reference sequence). CDR3 length equals 14 residues. CDR3 amino acids: CASSSQGAVYEQYF. The CDR3 bases are TGTGCCAGCAGCTCCCAGGGGGCGGTCTACGAGCAGTACTTC.

This clone has a handful of counts. The chain recombines TRBV7-3 with TRBJ2-2; D unclear. From germline, CDR1 is SGHTA and CDR2 FQGTGA. V shed 4 bases and J shed 5 bases, with 8 bases lying between them. This CDR3 region has 13 residues. The CDR3 DNA follows: TGTGCCAGCAGCTCCCATGCGACCGGGGAGCTGTTTTTT. The encoded protein is CASSSHATGELFF. Based on the CDR3 plus reference TRBV7-3 and TRBJ2-2, the full variable domain is GAGVSQTPSNKVTEKGKYVELRCDPISGHTALYWYRQSLGQGPEFLIYFQGTGAADDSGLPNDRFFAVRPEGSVSTLKIQRTERGDSAVYLCASSSHATGELFFGEGSRLTVL.

On this clone: The sample has other DNA sequences that encode this CDR3 too. The chain carries TRBV27 and TRBJ2-2; no firm D call. V lost 6 bases and J 4 bases, leaving 6 bases between the germline ends. CDR1 and CDR2 from the germline V gene are MNHEY and SMNVEV (reference sequence). This CDR3 is built from 12 residues. Written as DNA, the CDR3 is TGTGCCAGCAGCCTCCTCACCGGGGAGCTGTTTTTT. This translates into CASSLLTGELFF.

V gene TRBV19 combines with J gene TRBJ1-4, with D tentatively TRBD1 (5 bases). Germline V gene lookup returns CDR1 LNHDA and CDR2 SQIVND (reference sequence). This CDR3 has 18 amino acids. V lost 0 bases, J lost 4 bases, and 18 bases lay in between. CDR3 bases: TGTGCCAGTAGTATAGATTGGGAACAGACAGAATATAATGAAAAACTGTTTTTT. Translated: CASSIDWEQTEYNEKLFF. Variable domain in full (rest from reference TRBV19 and TRBJ1-4): DGGITQSPKYLFRKEGQNVTLSCEQNLNHDAMYWYRQDPGQGLRLIYYSQIVNDFQKGDIAEGYSVSREKKESFPLTVTSAQKNPTAFYLCASSIDWEQTEYNEKLFFGSGTQLSVL.

Details on this clone: In the same sample, other DNA sequences code for this CDR3. The chain uses TRBV30 and TRBJ2-7; no clear D. The V gene lost 3 bases and the J gene lost 1 base, with 4 bases spanning the gap. This CDR3 contains 11 residues. Germline loops: CDR1 GTSNPN, CDR2 SVGIG (reference sequence). CDR3 sequence reads: CAWSASYEQYF. The CDR3 DNA reads TGTGCCTGGAGCGCTTCCTACGAGCAGTACTTC.

With respect to this clone: Other nucleotide sequences in the sample specify the same CDR3. The chain combines TRBV27 with TRBJ1-5, with TRBD1 as a possible D gene (6 bases). Looked up from germline, CDR1 is MNHEY and CDR2 is SMNVEV (reference sequence). Trimming removed 2 bases from V and 5 bases from J, with 10 bases in between. This CDR3 has 14 amino acids. The CDR3 sequence is CASSLRTADQPQHF. The DNA of the CDR3 is TGTGCCAGCAGTTTAAGGACAGCAGATCAGCCCCAGCATTTT.

The V and J genes are TRBV5-8 and TRBJ2-7, with TRBD2 matching over 8 bases. The CDR3 is 14 amino acids. Germline V CDR1 and CDR2: SGHTS, YDEGEE. The ends lost 2 bases at V and 3 bases at J; junction bases unmatched: 4. The CDR3 loop is CASSFGAGGYEQYF. Written as DNA, the CDR3 is TGTGCCAGCAGCTTCGGGGCGGGGGGCTACGAGCAGTACTTC.

The rearrangement joins TRBV4-3 to TRBJ2-3; TRBD2 matches 12 bases. Looked up from germline, CDR1 is LGHNA and CDR2 is YSLEER. Germline trimming cut 3 bases from V and 5 bases from J; bases unmatched to any gene: 6. The length of the CDR3 is 16 residues. Here the CDR3 reads CASSHLAGGPGDTQYF. The CDR3 bases are TGCGCCAGCAGCCATCTAGCGGGAGGGCCCGGAGATACGCAGTATTTT.

A remark on this clone: Other nucleotide sequences from this sample produce the same CDR3. The chain's CDR3 is CASSQGAGSYNEQFF. In DNA form, the CDR3 reads TGCGCCAGCAGCCAAGGAGCGGGTTCCTACAATGAGCAGTTCTTC. V and J are TRBV4-1 and TRBJ2-1; D is perhaps TRBD2 (6 bases). The CDR3 runs 15 residues. Germline V gene data show CDR1 as MGHRA and CDR2 as YSYEKL. V lost 1 base and J 1 base, leaving 8 bases between the germline ends.

Turning to this clone: Within the sample, other DNA sequences also encode this same CDR3. The chain couples TRBV6-5 to TRBJ2-7; possibly TRBD1 for D (5 bases). The CDR3 length is 13 residues. Trimming stripped 4 bases from V and 4 bases from J, with 11 bases between. CDR1 and CDR2 (germline): MNHEY, SVGAGI. Here the CDR3 reads CASSLTGAYEQYF. In nucleotides, the CDR3 is TGTGCCAGCAGTTTAACAGGCGCTTACGAGCAGTACTTC.

The rearrangement links TRBV6-5 to TRBJ1-4; the match to TRBD1 covers 8 bases. This CDR3 is 15 amino acids long. Per the germline V gene, CDR1 is MNHEY and CDR2 is SVGAGI. V lost 8 bases to trimming and J lost 8 bases; unmatched junction nucleotides: 13. CDR3 residues: CASQGIDRGDEKLFF. CDR3 bases: TGTGCCAGCCAGGGAATTGACAGGGGAGACGAAAAACTGTTTTTT.

The rearrangement links TRBV18 to TRBJ2-7; D unresolved. The length of the CDR3 is 13 residues. Germline CDR1 KGHSH, CDR2 LQKENI. V lost 2 bases to trimming and J lost 1 base, with 6 bases between them. The CDR3 DNA is TGTGCCAGCTCACCAACGACTTCCTACGAGCAGTACTTC. Translating gives CASSPTTSYEQYF. The full variable domain, in which reference TRBV18 and TRBJ2-7 provide the parts outside the CDR3, is NAGVMQNPRHLVRRRGQEARLRCSPMKGHSHVYWYRQLPEEGLKFMVYLQKENIIDESGMPKERFSAEFPKEGPSILRIQQVVRGDSAAYFCASSPTTSYEQYFGPGTRLTVT.

V gene TRBV27 combines with J gene TRBJ1-1; D gene unclear. CDR3 length: 13 amino acids. Looked up from germline, CDR1 is MNHEY and CDR2 is SMNVEV (reference sequence). V lost 3 bases, J lost 7 bases, and 12 bases lay in between. CDR3 nucleotides: TGTGCCAGCAGTTTCATCCCAGCGAGTGAAGCTTTCTTT. It yields the protein CASSFIPASEAFF.

The CDR3, as DNA: TGTGCCAGCAGCCCCGGACAGGGACTATACAATGAGCAGTTCTTC. Translation gives CASSPGQGLYNEQFF. The rearrangement links TRBV25-1 to TRBJ2-1; a weak D match, TRBD1 (8 bases). Germline V gene data show CDR1 as MGHDK and CDR2 as SYGVNS. This CDR3 is built from 15 residues. The V and J ends lost 6 bases and 4 bases respectively, with 16 bases between them. Complete variable domain (other parts from reference TRBV25-1 and TRBJ2-1): EADIYQTPRYLVIGTGKKITLECSQTMGHDKMYWYQQDPGMELHLIHYSYGVNSTEKGDLSSESTVSRIRTEHFPLTLESARPSHTSQYLCASSPGQGLYNEQFFGPGTRLTVL.

The chain employs TRBV9 and TRBJ2-7, with TRBD2 matching 15 bases. The length of the CDR3 is 17 residues. The V segment lost 3 bases and the J segment 6 bases; nucleotides outside the gene matches: 10. Germline values: CDR1 SGDLS, CDR2 YYNGEE. The CDR3 DNA follows: TGTGCCAGCAGCGACAACCGCGAGGGACTAGCGGGGGGCGAGCAGTACTTC. Its translation is CASSDNREGLAGGEQYF. Using reference TRBV9 and TRBJ2-7 for the parts outside the CDR3, the full variable domain is DSGVTQTPKHLITATGQRVTLRCSPRSGDLSVYWYQQSLDQGLQFLIQYYNGEERAKGNILERFSAQQFPDLHSELNLSSLELGDSALYFCASSDNREGLAGGEQYFGPGTRLTVT.

The CDR3 here is CAISDPSAKNIQYF. The CDR3, as DNA: TGTGCCATCAGTGACCCCTCGGCCAAAAACATTCAGTACTTC. The chain links TRBV10-3 to TRBJ2-4; D gene ambiguous. The CDR3 runs to 14 residues. The ends were cut back, 3 bases at V and 1 base at J, with 7 bases in the middle. Germline V CDR1 and CDR2: ENHRY, SYGVKD.

This clone was counted a single time. The chain carries TRBV7-9 and TRBJ1-2; tentatively, D is TRBD1 (5 bases). The CDR3 length is 14 residues. Trimming removed 0 bases at V and 4 bases at J, with 9 bases between. In germline, CDR1 is SEHNR, CDR2 FQNEAQ (reference sequence). CDR3 DNA sequence: TGTGCCAGCAGCTTAGCCGAAGGGGTCTATGGCTACACCTTC. As protein: CASSLAEGVYGYTF.